Presented here are 2 T cell receptor beta chains from one specimen sequenced in a study of shared clonotypes between healthy human individuals. Profiled with immunoSEQ multiplex PCR; TCRdb holds only in-frame clones, not every one. The table includes about 1.4 million clones, around 97% detected once. The sequenced sample was naive CD4+ T cells sorted from blood. Subset indicated: CD45RA+ positively selected. These receptor sequences come from a man aged 30 to 45 in good health.

The J gene is TRBJ2-2, the V gene TRBV5-1; possible D gene TRBD2, 6 bases. V was pared by 9 bases and J by 5 bases, with 17 bases between. Germline CDR1 and CDR2: SGHRS and YFSETQ. CDR3 length: 14 amino acids. The CDR3 DNA sequence: TGCGCCACCCACCCAGGAGGGGATACCGGGGAGCTGTTTTTT. Translating it yields CATHPGGDTGELFF.

V and J are TRBV7-9 and TRBJ1-5, with D possibly TRBD1 on 5 matching bases. Germline V lookup: CDR1 SEHNR, CDR2 FQNEAQ (reference sequence). V was trimmed by 1 base and J by 3 bases, leaving 10 bases between them. This CDR3 has 15 amino acids. The CDR3 loop is CASSLGDSPNQPQHF. The CDR3 nucleotides are TGTGCCAGCAGCTTAGGAGACAGCCCCAATCAGCCCCAGCATTTT.